This T cell receptor (beta chain) was sequenced in a study of blood T cell repertoires in COVID-19. As for the study in general: Samples representing acute and convalescent COVID-19 were sourced from the United States, Italy and Spain. The analysed material was cDNA or gDNA that came from T cells, B-cell-depleted T cells, or PBMCs.

The CDR3 has 15 amino acids. CDR1 and CDR2 from the germline V gene are SGHRS and YFSETQ. V was clipped by 3 bases and J by 1 base; unmatched bases: 3. Authors' processing steps: For nucleated cells, counts were estimated from reference gene primer amplification. Here immunoSEQ multiplex PCR was the method, and the copy in TCRdb shows in-frame clones only, minus some. That table is the source of V, J and clone size, and D and trimming were worked out from the DNA. The table has fewer than 200,000 clones, roughly 83% seen once. This clonotype originated in a human donor in a cohort sampled during active COVID-19. The sample consisted of peripheral blood. The chain joins TRBV5-1 to TRBJ1-5, with TRBD1 matching over 8 bases. CDR3 residues: CASSSGQGSNQPQHF. CDR3 nucleotides: TGCGCCAGCAGCTCAGGACAGGGAAGCAATCAGCCCCAGCATTTT.